These T cell receptor beta chains were read from a single sample in a study of OX40 agonist ivuxolimab in advanced cancers. The repertoire was sequenced with immunoSEQ multiplex PCR; TCRdb's copy has only in-frame clones and lacks some. The top ten hold roughly 25% of the sample, which has about 41,000 clones, around 88% seen once. Here the sequenced sample was CD4+ or CD8+ T cells sorted from blood, taken in a trial of the OX40 agonist ivuxolimab. The origin of the receptors is an adult with an advanced solid tumor such as melanoma, head and neck, liver or kidney cancer. The CDR3 runs from the conserved cysteine through the conserved F or W. The D gene is left open where the match is weak. The size of a clone is reported for some rows only, either as once, few or many, or as a class for expanded clones.

clone size	V gene	D gene	CDR3 length	J gene	CDR3 DNA	CDR3 protein
NA	TRBV29-1	NA	11	TRBJ1-2	TGCAGCGTTGTAACTAACTATGGCTACACCTTC	CSVVTNYGYTF
NA	TRBV5-5	NA	14	TRBJ1-2	TGTGCCAGCAGCTCAGGCCGGGGGCCCTATGGCTACACCTTC	CASSSGRGPYGYTF
NA	TRBV4-1	NA	14	TRBJ2-1	TGCGCCAGCAGCCAAGACAGGGGTAGAGATGAGCAGTTCTTC	CASSQDRGRDEQFF
NA	TRBV6-1	NA	17	TRBJ2-4	TGTGCCAGCAGTGAACCCCGCCTTTTCGGAGCCAAAAACATTCAGTACTTC	CASSEPRLFGAKNIQYF
few	TRBV6-4	TRBD2	15	TRBJ2-2	TGTGCCAGCAGCTCCGGGACTAGCAATTCCGAGGAGCTGTTTTTT	CASSSGTSNSEELFF
NA	TRBV7-9	NA	12	TRBJ2-7	TGTGCCAGCAGCTTTCCAGGGCCCGAGCAGTACTTC	CASSFPGPEQYF
many	TRBV27	NA	15	TRBJ2-7	TGTGCCAGCAGTTTATCACCAGGGAGCTCCTACGAGCAGTACTTC	CASSLSPGSSYEQYF
NA	TRBV6-1	NA	14	TRBJ1-4	TGTGCCAGCAGTGAAGGATCGGGTCACGAAAAACTGTTTTTT	CASSEGSGHEKLFF
medium-sized	TRBV7-9	TRBD2	13	TRBJ2-7	TGTGCCAGCCTTAGCGGGAGCTCCTACGAGCAGTACTTC	CASLSGSSYEQYF
NA	TRBV6-5	NA	15	TRBJ2-7	TGTGCCAGCAGTGCTTATCTCGGCAGCAACTACGAGCAGTACTTC	CASSAYLGSNYEQYF
NA	TRBV28	NA	13	TRBJ2-7	TGTGCCAGCAGTCCCGGGACTCACTACGAGCAGTACTTC	CASSPGTHYEQYF
NA	TRBV9	NA	14	TRBJ1-2	TGTGCCAGCAGCGTTGGGCAGGAGAACTATGGCTACACCTTC	CASSVGQENYGYTF
NA	TRBV7-9	TRBD2	18	TRBJ2-3	TGTGCCAGCAGCCCCCCAGGTTCTCTAGCGGGACCCACAGATACGCAGTATTTT	CASSPPGSLAGPTDTQYF
once	TRBV11-3	NA	14	TRBJ2-7	TGTGCCAGCAGCGTGGCTGGGTTAGGGGCCGAGCAGTACTTC	CASSVAGLGAEQYF
NA	TRBV9	NA	14	TRBJ2-3	TGTGCCAGCAGCGACAGCGGGTCCACAGATACGCAGTATTTT	CASSDSGSTDTQYF
NA	TRBV30	NA	13	TRBJ1-3	TGTGCCTGGAGTAGGCTCTCTGGAAACACCATATATTTT	CAWSRLSGNTIYF
NA	TRBV9	TRBD2	16	TRBJ2-5	TGTGCCAGCAGCGCGTTAGCGGGAGGCCTCCAAGAGACCCAGTACTTC	CASSALAGGLQETQYF
NA	TRBV7-9	TRBD2	14	TRBJ2-2	TGTGCCAGCGGGGATAGCGGGAGAGCTGGGGAGCTGTTTTTT	CASGDSGRAGELFF
NA	TRBV7-9	TRBD2	14	TRBJ2-7	TGTGCCAGCAGCGTACTAGCGGGAGGCTACGAGCAGTACTTC	CASSVLAGGYEQYF
NA	TRBV19	TRBD2	15	TRBJ2-7	TGTGCCAGTAGTATAGCAGCGGGAGGTTCGTGGGAGCAGTACTTC	CASSIAAGGSWEQYF
NA	TRBV2	NA	16	TRBJ2-5	TGTGCCAGCACCCCGACTGAAGGGGGTGACCAAGAGACCCAGTACTTC	CASTPTEGGDQETQYF
NA	TRBV11-2	TRBD2	17	TRBJ2-1	TGTGCCAGCAGCTTAGAAGGTCTAGCGGGAGGGTACAATGAGCAGTTCTTC	CASSLEGLAGGYNEQFF
NA	TRBV5-5	NA	15	TRBJ1-5	TGTGCCAGCAGCTATCGGTCCCGGAGCAATCAGCCCCAGCATTTT	CASSYRSRSNQPQHF
NA	TRBV30	TRBD2	16	TRBJ2-1	TGTGCCTGGAGTCTGACTAGCGGGAAAGCCTACAATGAGCAGTTCTTC	CAWSLTSGKAYNEQFF
NA	TRBV10-3	TRBD1	14	TRBJ2-7	TGTGCCATCAAGCGAGACGAGACAGGGGGCGAGCAGTACTTC	CAIKRDETGGEQYF
many	TRBV30	TRBD1	15	TRBJ1-1	TGTGCCTGGAGCTTTTGGACAGGGTTGAACACTGAAGCTTTCTTT	CAWSFWTGLNTEAFF
NA	TRBV11-2	NA	13	TRBJ1-2	TGTGCCAGCAGCTTAGAAGGGTACTATGGCTACACCTTC	CASSLEGYYGYTF
NA	TRBV15	NA	15	TRBJ1-2	TGTGCCACCAGCAGAGAGAGCACAGGGAACTATGGCTACACCTTC	CATSRESTGNYGYTF
NA	TRBV19	TRBD2	18	TRBJ2-1	TGTGCCAGTAGTATAGGCCTAGCGGGATCCCGCTCCTACAATGAGCAGTTCTTC	CASSIGLAGSRSYNEQFF
NA	TRBV5-6	NA	14	TRBJ2-3	TGTGCCACCGAGTACGATGGGGCGCCGGATACGCAGTATTTT	CATEYDGAPDTQYF
few	TRBV7-9	TRBD1	15	TRBJ1-2	TGTGCCAGCAGCTTCGGGGACAGGGTAAACTATGGCTACACCTTC	CASSFGDRVNYGYTF
NA	TRBV7-3	TRBD2	19	TRBJ2-1	TGTGCCAGCAGCTTAACGGGACTAGCGGGGGTAAGCTCCTACAATGAGCAGTTCTTC	CASSLTGLAGVSSYNEQFF
NA	TRBV12-5	TRBD2	14	TRBJ2-1	TGTGCTAGTGGTTTAGCGGGAGGGGTCGATGAGCAGTTCTTC	CASGLAGGVDEQFF
NA	TRBV7-9	NA	14	TRBJ2-7	TGTGCCAGCAGCCCAGACAGGAGAGCCTACGAGCAGTACTTC	CASSPDRRAYEQYF
NA	TRBV19	TRBD1	13	TRBJ2-3	TGTGCCAGCAGTCCCAACAGGGGAGATACGCAGTATTTT	CASSPNRGDTQYF
NA	TRBV2	NA	14	TRBJ1-5	TGTGCCAGCGAGGACCGGGGGGGCAATCAGCCCCAGCATTTT	CASEDRGGNQPQHF
NA	TRBV9	NA	13	TRBJ2-1	TGTGCCAGCAGCGGTGAGGCCGGCCATGAGCAGTTCTTC	CASSGEAGHEQFF
NA	TRBV5-5	NA	15	TRBJ1-2	TGTGCCAGCAGCTTGTGGGACGTCGGGGACTATGGCTACACCTTC	CASSLWDVGDYGYTF
NA	TRBV6-5	NA	13	TRBJ1-1	TGTGCCAGCAGTTACTCGAGACGCACTGAAGCTTTCTTT	CASSYSRRTEAFF
NA	TRBV5-1	NA	13	TRBJ2-5	TGCGCCAGCAGCCCCGGGACGACGGAGACCCAGTACTTC	CASSPGTTETQYF
NA	TRBV28	NA	13	TRBJ2-5	TGTGCCAGCCTGGACGGAAAGCAAGAGACCCAGTACTTC	CASLDGKQETQYF
NA	TRBV27	TRBD2	15	TRBJ2-7	TGTGCCAGCAGCTTAACGGGACTAGGGGCCTACGAGCAGTACTTC	CASSLTGLGAYEQYF
NA	TRBV27	TRBD2	14	TRBJ2-7	TGTGCCAGCAGTTTACTAGCGGATCCCTACGAGCAGTACTTC	CASSLLADPYEQYF
NA	TRBV27	NA	13	TRBJ2-7	TGTGCCAGCAGCTCCCAGGACATCCGGGAGCAGTACTTC	CASSSQDIREQYF
NA	TRBV30	TRBD1	16	TRBJ2-5	TGTGCCTGGAATCCTCTCATAGGACAGGGGAGAGAGACCCAGTACTTC	CAWNPLIGQGRETQYF
NA	TRBV29-1	NA	14	TRBJ2-7	TGCAGCGTTGAAGATCCAGACCGAGACTACGAGCAGTACTTC	CSVEDPDRDYEQYF
NA	TRBV10-3	TRBD1	15	TRBJ2-5	TGTGCCATCAGTGAGCATCCACAGGGGGACGAGACCCAGTACTTC	CAISEHPQGDETQYF
once	TRBV11-1	NA	15	TRBJ2-2	TGTGCCAGCAGCTTAGACGCTAGCTTTGTAGAGGAGCTGTTTTTT	CASSLDASFVEELFF
NA	TRBV28	NA	15	TRBJ2-7	TGTGCCAGCAGTTTAGAAACGGCGGGCTCCTACGAGCAGTACTTC	CASSLETAGSYEQYF
NA	TRBV15	NA	13	TRBJ1-1	TGTGCCACCAGCAGAGACGGGGTCTCCGAAGCTTTCTTT	CATSRDGVSEAFF
NA	TRBV9	NA	15	TRBJ2-1	TGTGCCAGCAGCGGCGGGGACAGCTCCTACAATGAGCAGTTCTTC	CASSGGDSSYNEQFF
NA	TRBV15	NA	17	TRBJ2-1	TGTGCCACCAGCAGGACTTCCGACTCCGAGTCTTGGCATGAGCAGTTCTTC	CATSRTSDSESWHEQFF
NA	TRBV2	NA	12	TRBJ2-5	TGTGCCAGCAGGGATGACGCGGAGACCCAGTACTTC	CASRDDAETQYF
NA	TRBV5-6	NA	14	TRBJ2-7	TGTGCCAGCAGACTGAGGGGGAGCTCCTACGAGCAGTACTTC	CASRLRGSSYEQYF